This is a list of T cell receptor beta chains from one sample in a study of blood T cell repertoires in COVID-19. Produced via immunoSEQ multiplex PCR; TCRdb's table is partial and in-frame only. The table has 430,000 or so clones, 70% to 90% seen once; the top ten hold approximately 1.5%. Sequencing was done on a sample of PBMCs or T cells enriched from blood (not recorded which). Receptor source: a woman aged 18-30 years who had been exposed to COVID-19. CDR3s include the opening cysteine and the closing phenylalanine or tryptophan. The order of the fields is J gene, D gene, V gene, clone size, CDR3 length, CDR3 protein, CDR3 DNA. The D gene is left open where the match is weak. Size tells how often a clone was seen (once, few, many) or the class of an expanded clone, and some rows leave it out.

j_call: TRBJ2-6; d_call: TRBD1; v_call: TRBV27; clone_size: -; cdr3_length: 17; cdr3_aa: CASSLDRVPTGANVLTF; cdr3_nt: TGTGCCAGCAGTTTAGACAGGGTCCCTACTGGGGCCAACGTCCTGACTTTC
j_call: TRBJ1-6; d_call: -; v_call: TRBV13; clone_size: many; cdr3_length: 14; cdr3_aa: CASSFQGLDSPLHF; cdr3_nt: TGTGCCAGCAGCTTTCAGGGGCTGGATTCACCCCTCCACTTT
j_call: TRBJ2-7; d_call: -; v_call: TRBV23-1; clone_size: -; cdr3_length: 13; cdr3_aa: CAGSGQGRHEQYF; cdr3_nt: TGCGCCGGATCCGGGCAGGGGCGTCACGAGCAGTACTTC
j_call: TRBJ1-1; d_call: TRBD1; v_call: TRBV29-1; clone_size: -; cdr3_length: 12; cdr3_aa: CSVNRGMVEAFF; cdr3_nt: TGCAGCGTTAACAGGGGTATGGTCGAAGCTTTCTTT
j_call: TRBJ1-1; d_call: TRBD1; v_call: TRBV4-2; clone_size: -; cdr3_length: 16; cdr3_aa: CASSHGQGAEETEAFF; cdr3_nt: TGTGCCAGCAGCCACGGACAGGGGGCAGAAGAGACTGAAGCTTTCTTT
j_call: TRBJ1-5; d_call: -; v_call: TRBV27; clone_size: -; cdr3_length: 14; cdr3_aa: CASSPGREVEPQHF; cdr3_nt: TGTGCCAGCAGCCCGGGCAGGGAAGTTGAGCCCCAGCATTTT
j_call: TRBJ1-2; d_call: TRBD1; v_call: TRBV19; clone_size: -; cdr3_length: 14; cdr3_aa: CASSIRDSPYGYTF; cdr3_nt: TGTGCCAGTAGTATTCGGGACAGCCCTTATGGCTACACCTTC
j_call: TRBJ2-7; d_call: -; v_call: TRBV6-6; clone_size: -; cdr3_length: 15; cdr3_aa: CASRFGQYYSYEQYF; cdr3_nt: TGTGCCAGCAGATTCGGACAGTACTACTCCTACGAGCAGTACTTC
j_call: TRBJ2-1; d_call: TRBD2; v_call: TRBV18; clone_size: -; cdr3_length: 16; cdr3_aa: CASSPGLAGRNNEQFF; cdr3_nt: TGTGCCAGCTCACCGGGGCTAGCGGGACGAAACAATGAGCAGTTCTTC
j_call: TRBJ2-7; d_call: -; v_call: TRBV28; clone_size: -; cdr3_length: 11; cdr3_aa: CASLSRELQYF; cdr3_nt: TGTGCCAGCCTCTCGAGGGAGCTGCAGTACTTC
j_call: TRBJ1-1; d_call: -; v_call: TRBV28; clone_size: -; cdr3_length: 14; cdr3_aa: CASSQTGGNTEAFF; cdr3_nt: TGTGCCAGCAGTCAGACAGGTGGGAACACTGAAGCTTTCTTT
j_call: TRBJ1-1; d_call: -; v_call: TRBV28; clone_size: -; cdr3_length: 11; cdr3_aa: CASSSRTEAFF; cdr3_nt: TGTGCCAGCAGTTCCCGCACTGAAGCTTTCTTT
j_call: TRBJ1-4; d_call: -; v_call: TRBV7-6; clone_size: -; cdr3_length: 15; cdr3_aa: CASSLGGTTNEKLFF; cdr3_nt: TGTGCCAGCAGCTTAGGAGGAACAACTAATGAAAAACTGTTTTTT
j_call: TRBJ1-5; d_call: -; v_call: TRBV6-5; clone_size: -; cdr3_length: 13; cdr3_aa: CASRTGLNQPQHF; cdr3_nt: TGTGCCAGCAGAACAGGTCTCAATCAGCCCCAGCATTTT
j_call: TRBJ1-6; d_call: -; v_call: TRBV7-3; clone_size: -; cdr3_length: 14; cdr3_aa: CASSLTGGDSPLHF; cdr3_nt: TGTGCCAGCAGCTTAACAGGGGGGGATTCACCCCTCCACTTT
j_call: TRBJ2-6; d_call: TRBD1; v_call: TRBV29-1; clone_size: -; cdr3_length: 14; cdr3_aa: CSVLQGAGANVLTF; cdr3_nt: TGCAGCGTGCTACAGGGGGCTGGGGCCAACGTCCTGACTTTC
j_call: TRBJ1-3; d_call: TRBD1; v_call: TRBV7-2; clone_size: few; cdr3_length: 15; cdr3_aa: CASSPQGTGGNTIYF; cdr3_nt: TGTGCCAGCAGCCCACAGGGGACGGGTGGAAACACCATATATTTT
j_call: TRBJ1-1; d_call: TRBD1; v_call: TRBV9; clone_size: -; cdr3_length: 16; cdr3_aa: CASSVDGQGQNTEAFF; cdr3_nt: TGTGCCAGCAGCGTAGATGGACAGGGTCAGAACACTGAAGCTTTCTTT
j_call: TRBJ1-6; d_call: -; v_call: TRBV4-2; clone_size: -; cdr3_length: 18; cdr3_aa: CASSHPWTGTGVNSPLHF; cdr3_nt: TGTGCCAGCAGCCACCCGTGGACCGGGACTGGGGTGAATTCACCCCTCCACTTT
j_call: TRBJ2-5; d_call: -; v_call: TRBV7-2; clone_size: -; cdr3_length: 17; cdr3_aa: CASSTSFADRLGETQYF; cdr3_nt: TGTGCCAGCAGCACCAGTTTTGCGGACCGACTAGGAGAGACCCAGTACTTC
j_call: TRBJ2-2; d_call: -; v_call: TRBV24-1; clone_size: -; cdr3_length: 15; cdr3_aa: CATSDFPSDTGELFF; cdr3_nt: TGTGCCACCAGTGATTTTCCTAGTGACACCGGGGAGCTGTTTTTT
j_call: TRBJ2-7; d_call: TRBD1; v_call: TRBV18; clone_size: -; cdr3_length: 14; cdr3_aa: CASSPRGQAGEQYF; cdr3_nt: TGTGCCAGCTCACCAAGGGGACAGGCTGGGGAGCAGTACTTC
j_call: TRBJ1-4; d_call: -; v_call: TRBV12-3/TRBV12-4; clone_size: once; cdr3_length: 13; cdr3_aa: CASSLQGNEKLFF; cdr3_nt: TGTGCCAGCAGTTTACAGGGGAATGAAAAACTGTTTTTT
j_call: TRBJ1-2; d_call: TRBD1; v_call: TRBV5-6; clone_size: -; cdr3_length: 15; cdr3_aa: CASSFGTAPNYGYTF; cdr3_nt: TGTGCCAGCAGCTTCGGGACAGCCCCTAACTATGGCTACACCTTC
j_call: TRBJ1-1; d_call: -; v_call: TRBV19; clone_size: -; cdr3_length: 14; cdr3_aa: CASSIGGKSTEAFF; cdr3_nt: TGTGCCAGTAGTATAGGCGGTAAGAGCACTGAAGCTTTCTTT
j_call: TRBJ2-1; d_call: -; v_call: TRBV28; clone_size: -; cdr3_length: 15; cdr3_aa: CASSDPRASYNEQFF; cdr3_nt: TGTGCCAGCAGTGACCCGCGGGCCTCCTACAATGAGCAGTTCTTC
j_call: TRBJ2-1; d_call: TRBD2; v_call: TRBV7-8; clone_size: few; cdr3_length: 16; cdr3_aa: CASSPRRSGGGNEQFF; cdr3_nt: TGTGCCAGCAGCCCCCGCAGGAGCGGGGGGGGGAATGAGCAGTTCTTC
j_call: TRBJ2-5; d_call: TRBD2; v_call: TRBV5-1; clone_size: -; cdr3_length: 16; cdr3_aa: CASSSHSAGAGETQYF; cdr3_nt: TGCGCCAGCAGCTCTCACTCAGCGGGGGCGGGGGAGACCCAGTACTTC
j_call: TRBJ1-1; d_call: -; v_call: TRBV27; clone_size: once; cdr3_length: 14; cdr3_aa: CASSLGQGSTEAFF; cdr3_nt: TGTGCCAGCAGTTTAGGGCAGGGGTCCACTGAAGCTTTCTTT
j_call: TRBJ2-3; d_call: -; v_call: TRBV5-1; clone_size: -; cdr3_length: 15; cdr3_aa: CASSPPRTPINTQYF; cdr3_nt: TGCGCCAGCAGCCCCCCACGGACTCCTATAAATACGCAGTATTTT
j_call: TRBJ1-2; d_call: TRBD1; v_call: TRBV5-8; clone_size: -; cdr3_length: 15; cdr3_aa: CASSLFGRQGAGYTF; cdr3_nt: TGTGCCAGCAGCTTGTTCGGGAGACAGGGGGCTGGCTACACCTTC
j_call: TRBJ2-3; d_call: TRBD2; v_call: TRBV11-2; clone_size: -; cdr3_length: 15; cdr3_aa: CASSFGGGAGDTQYF; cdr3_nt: TGTGCCAGCAGCTTCGGCGGGGGGGCAGGAGATACGCAGTATTTT